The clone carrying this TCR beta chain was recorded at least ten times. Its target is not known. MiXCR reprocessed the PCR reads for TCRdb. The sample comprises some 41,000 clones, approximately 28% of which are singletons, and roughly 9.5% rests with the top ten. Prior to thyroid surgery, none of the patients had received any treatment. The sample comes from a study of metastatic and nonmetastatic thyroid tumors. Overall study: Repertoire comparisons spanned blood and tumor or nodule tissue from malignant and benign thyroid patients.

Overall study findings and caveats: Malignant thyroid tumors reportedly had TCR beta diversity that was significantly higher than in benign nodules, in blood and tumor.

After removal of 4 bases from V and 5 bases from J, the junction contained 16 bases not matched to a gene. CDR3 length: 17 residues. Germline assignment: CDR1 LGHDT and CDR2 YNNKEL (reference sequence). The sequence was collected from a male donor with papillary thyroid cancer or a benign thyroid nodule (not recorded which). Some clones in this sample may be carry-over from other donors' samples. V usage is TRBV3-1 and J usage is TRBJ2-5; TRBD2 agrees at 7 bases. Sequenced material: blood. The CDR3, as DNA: TGTGCCAGCAGCCCAGTATACGGGGGAGGGCCCCGGGAGACCCAGTACTTC. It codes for CASSPVYGGGPRETQYF.